This TCR beta chain is drawn from a study of OX40 agonist ivuxolimab in advanced cancers. Germline V lookup: CDR1 LGHNA, CDR2 YSLEER. Trimming took off 2 bases at V and 5 bases at J, with 24 bases between the two ends. The CDR3 contains 18 residues. Sequencing was performed with immunoSEQ multiplex PCR; in TCRdb, only in-frame clones are kept and a portion is missing. The sample consists of about 81,000 clones, about 93% of them appearing once. Broader study findings: What antigens the expanded peripheral T cells recognized was never established.

This clone was recorded only once. Its matching antigen is unknown. The chain is built from TRBV4-3 and TRBJ1-1, with D perhaps matching TRBD1 (6 bases). This clonotype was obtained from an adult with an advanced solid tumor such as melanoma, head and neck, liver or kidney cancer. Sequencing used CD4+ or CD8+ T cells sorted from blood, obtained in a trial of the OX40 agonist ivuxolimab. The chain's CDR3 is CASSQSTAPRGVGTEAFF. The CDR3 DNA reads TGCGCCAGCAGCCAATCCACAGCGCCGAGGGGGGTGGGGACTGAAGCTTTCTTT.